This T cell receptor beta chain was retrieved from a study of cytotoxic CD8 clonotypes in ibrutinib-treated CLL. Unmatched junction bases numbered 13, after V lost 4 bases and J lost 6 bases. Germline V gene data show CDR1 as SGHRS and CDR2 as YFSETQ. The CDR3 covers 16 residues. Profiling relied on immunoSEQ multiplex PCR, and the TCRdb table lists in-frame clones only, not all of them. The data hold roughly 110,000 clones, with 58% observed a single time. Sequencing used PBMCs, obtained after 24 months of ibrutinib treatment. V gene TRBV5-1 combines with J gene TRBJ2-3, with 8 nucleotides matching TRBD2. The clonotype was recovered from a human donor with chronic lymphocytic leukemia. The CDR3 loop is CASSPRGSGVGDTQYF. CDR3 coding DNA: TGCGCCAGCAGCCCCCGGGGTAGCGGGGTGGGGGATACGCAGTATTTT.